This T cell receptor beta chain was recovered during a study of cytomegalovirus exposure and HLA in healthy donors. J lost 6 bases, V lost 2 bases, and 2 bases had no gene match. The CDR3 loop spans 13 amino acids. CDR1 and CDR2 from the germline V gene are GTSNPN and SVGIG (reference sequence). The primer mix had 60 Vbeta and 13 Jbeta primers. Assay: immunoSEQ multiplex PCR; the TCRdb copy retains only in-frame clones and omits some. The repertoire has about 120,000 clones, under 90% of them found once; the top ten carry 7.5% to 10%. Sequences were obtained from PBMCs. This TCR derives from a female donor in good health and CMV-seropositive. This chain joins TRBV30 and TRBJ1-5, with TRBD1 matching 9 bases. The CDR3 sequence is CAWSSDRGQPQHF. In nucleotides, the CDR3 is TGTGCCTGGAGTTCGGACAGGGGTCAGCCCCAGCATTTT.